Shown below are 9 T cell receptor beta chains from a single sample sequenced in a study of siplizumab effects on memory and regulatory T cells. Here immunoSEQ multiplex PCR was the method, and the copy in TCRdb shows in-frame clones only, minus some. Here the sample spans tens of thousands of clones, roughly 93% being singletons. Sequenced input: CD8+ T cells sorted from blood. These receptors all come from a human donor in good health.

The J gene is TRBJ1-2, the V gene TRBV7-9; D ambiguous. The CDR3 loop spans 13 amino acids. V lost 3 bases, J lost 5 bases, and 10 bases lay in between. Germline V CDR1 and CDR2: SEHNR, FQNEAQ (reference sequence). The CDR3 sequence: CASSLSEFYGYTF. The CDR3 DNA is TGTGCCAGCAGCTTGTCCGAGTTTTATGGCTACACCTTC.

This CDR3 reads CASSYRSGSYNEQFF. CDR3 DNA sequence: TGTGCCAGCAGTTACCGTAGCGGGAGCTACAATGAGCAGTTCTTC. The gene calls are TRBV6-5 and TRBJ2-1; 9 bases fit TRBD2. This CDR3 is 15 amino acids long. Germline V lookup: CDR1 MNHEY, CDR2 SVGAGI. The V and J ends lost 2 bases and 3 bases, in that order; junction bases with no gene match: 2.

CDR3 coding DNA: TGCGCCAGCAGCCAAGGAAGGGGATCTAGTTCGGGGACTGAAGCTTTCTTT. Translation gives CASSQGRGSSSGTEAFF. J is TRBJ1-1 and V is TRBV4-1; a weak D match, TRBD1 (5 bases). Germline CDR1 MGHRA, CDR2 YSYEKL. There are 17 residues in the CDR3. V shed 1 base and J shed 5 bases, with 20 bases lying between them.

The rearrangement joins TRBV1 to TRBJ2-2; TRBD2 is the table's D call, not checked against the DNA. TRBV1 is assigned pseudogene status. The CDR3 is 15 amino acids. DNA for the CDR3: TGCACCAGCAGCCAAGATATCAGCGCCCGCGGGTGGCTGTTTTTT. This encodes CTSSQDISARGWLFF.

The rearrangement joins TRBV7-9 to TRBJ2-5, with a weak D call TRBD2 (5 bases). The J call could be wrong; TRBJ2-7 is a better fit for the DNA end. The CDR3 extends over 17 amino acids. The germline gives CDR1 SEHNR, CDR2 FQNEAQ (reference sequence). This chain's CDR3 is CASSLEGGSAISYEQYF. The CDR3 DNA reads as TGTGCCAGCAGCTTAGAAGGTGGGAGCGCAATATCCTACGAGCAGTACTTC.

This clone was recorded only once. The V gene is TRBV13, the J gene TRBJ2-7; possible D gene TRBD1, 5 bases. The germline V gene encodes CDR1 PRHDT and CDR2 FYEKMQ (reference sequence). Trimming removed 0 bases at V and 5 bases at J, with 8 bases between. The CDR3 contains 13 residues. The CDR3 DNA reads as TGTGCCAGCAGCTTAGGGACAGCCCACGAGCAGTACTTC. Translation gives CASSLGTAHEQYF.

The rearrangement uses TRBV7-2 and TRBJ2-3, with 9 bases aligning to TRBD2. Germline V lookup: CDR1 SGHTA, CDR2 FQGNSA. The CDR3 runs to 16 residues. V was pared by 3 bases and J by 1 base, with 5 bases of the junction left unmatched. CDR3 bases: TGTGCCAGCAGCTTCCGTCGGACTAGCGGCACAGATACGCAGTATTTT. Translated, it gives CASSFRRTSGTDTQYF. The full variable domain, its missing parts supplied by reference TRBV7-2 and TRBJ2-3, is GAGVSQSPSNKVTEKGKDVELRCDPISGHTALYWYRQSLGQGLEFLIYFQGNSAPDKSGLPSDRFSAERTGGSVSTLTIQRTQQEDSAVYLCASSFRRTSGTDTQYFGPGTRLTVL.

The rearrangement joins TRBV19 to TRBJ2-7; 7 positions match TRBD1. From germline, CDR1 is LNHDA and CDR2 SQIVND (reference sequence). V gave up 10 bases and J gave up 3 bases; unmatched junction bases: 3. The CDR3 extends over 11 amino acids. The DNA of the CDR3 is TGTGCCACCGGGGACAGCTACGAGCAGTACTTC. This codes for CATGDSYEQYF. The entire variable domain, with the rest obtained from reference TRBV19 and TRBJ2-7, is as follows: DGGITQSPKYLFRKEGQNVTLSCEQNLNHDAMYWYRQDPGQGLRLIYYSQIVNDFQKGDIAEGYSVSREKKESFPLTVTSAQKNPTAFYLCATGDSYEQYFGPGTRLTVT.

The chain links TRBV27 to TRBJ2-3; 13 bases fit TRBD2. After removal of 5 bases from V and 5 bases from J, the junction contained 25 bases not matched to a gene. This CDR3 contains 22 residues. The germline V gene has CDR1 MNHEY and CDR2 SMNVEV (reference sequence). The CDR3 nucleotides are TGTGCCAGCAGTACCCGCCCACCAGGGTCGACTAGCGGGGGGTCCCTCGAAGATACGCAGTATTTT. The encoded protein is CASSTRPPGSTSGGSLEDTQYF.